This T cell receptor beta chain was observed in a study of control samples from healthy donors and cancer patients. Measured with immunoSEQ multiplex PCR; TCRdb has only the in-frame clones, and not every one. The sample yields roughly 120,000 clones, more than 70% seen once. The CDR3 runs 17 residues. CDR1 MNHEY and CDR2 SMNVEV come from the germline V gene (reference sequence). V lost 2 bases to trimming and J lost 3 bases; unmatched junction nucleotides: 8. The chain uses TRBV27 and TRBJ2-3; 10 bases align to TRBD2. The source is a man aged 45-65 years in good health. Specimen: blood. CDR3 sequence (DNA): TGTGCCAGCAGTTTACGGAGCGGGGGGGCCTCTACAGATACGCAGTATTTT. Translation: CASSLRSGGASTDTQYF.